The clone carrying this T cell receptor (beta chain) came up once. Original handling: Estimated nucleated cell counts came from reference gene primer amplification. Measured with immunoSEQ multiplex PCR; TCRdb has only the in-frame clones, and not every one. V and J calls and clone size come straight from that table; D and trimming were deduced from the DNA. The table includes about 30,000 clones, around 87% detected once. The record originates from a study of blood T cell repertoires in COVID-19. Overall study: Acute and convalescent COVID-19 specimens originated in the United States, Italy and Spain. In each case, the material was cDNA or gDNA derived from T cells, B-cell-depleted T cells, or PBMCs.

The length of the CDR3 is 13 residues. After removal of 6 bases from V and 7 bases from J, the junction contained 6 bases not matched to a gene. Germline assignment: CDR1 SGHDN and CDR2 FVKESK. The specimen sequenced was peripheral blood. This receptor was taken from a man in his 70s with acute or convalescent COVID-19. V gene TRBV14 combines with J gene TRBJ2-7; 10 bases align to TRBD1. CDR3 in DNA: TGTGCCAGCAGACGACAGGGGGCGGGGGAGCAGTACTTC. Encoded protein: CASRRQGAGEQYF.